This T cell receptor (beta chain) appears in the sequencing data of a study of beta chain features in type 1 diabetes. Study details: Cell yields, gender and age were comparable in patients and healthy donors.

Germline values: CDR1 SGHAT, CDR2 FQNNGV. The V gene lost 6 bases and the J gene lost 1 base, with 7 bases spanning the gap. The CDR3 is made up of 14 amino acids. General study results and limits: Moderately but significantly shorter TCRB CDR3s were found in Type 1 diabetes patients in all four CD4+ subsets. Equally in patients and controls, PCR might preferentially amplify shorter templates.

Expressed TCRB transcripts were sequenced, since all the RNA that had been isolated was reverse transcribed. Measured with immunoSEQ multiplex PCR; TCRdb has only the in-frame clones, and not every one. The sample holds over 150,000 clones, about 8.1% seen once. This clone was detected once. Its matching antigen is unknown. Central memory, naive, regulatory and stem cell-like memory CD4+ cells were sorted by CD45RO/CCR7/CD25/CD127/CD95/CD27. The origin of this receptor is a man aged 18 to 30 in good health. The sequencing sample was made of central memory CD4+ T cells from blood. The chain uses TRBV11-2 and TRBJ2-6, with D hard to call. CDR3 in DNA: TGTGCCAGCAGATTCGAGTCTGGGGCCAACGTCCTGACTTTC. Residues: CASRFESGANVLTF.